This T cell receptor (beta chain) was captured by sequencing in a study of shared clonotypes between healthy human individuals. Profiled with immunoSEQ multiplex PCR; TCRdb holds only in-frame clones, not every one. The sample holds about 980,000 clones, 70% to 85% seen once. The sample comprised memory CD4+ T cells sorted from blood. Subset noted: CD45RA-negative fraction. This receptor was taken from a man aged 18 to 30 in good health.

The CDR3 region has the DNA TGTGCCATCAGTGAGTCGTGGAACACCGGGGAGCTGTTTTTT. This encodes CAISESWNTGELFF. The chain uses TRBV10-3 and TRBJ2-2; D not resolved. V lost 0 bases and J 1 base, leaving 3 bases between the germline ends. Germline-derived CDR1 and CDR2 are ENHRY and SYGVKD. This CDR3 region has 14 residues.